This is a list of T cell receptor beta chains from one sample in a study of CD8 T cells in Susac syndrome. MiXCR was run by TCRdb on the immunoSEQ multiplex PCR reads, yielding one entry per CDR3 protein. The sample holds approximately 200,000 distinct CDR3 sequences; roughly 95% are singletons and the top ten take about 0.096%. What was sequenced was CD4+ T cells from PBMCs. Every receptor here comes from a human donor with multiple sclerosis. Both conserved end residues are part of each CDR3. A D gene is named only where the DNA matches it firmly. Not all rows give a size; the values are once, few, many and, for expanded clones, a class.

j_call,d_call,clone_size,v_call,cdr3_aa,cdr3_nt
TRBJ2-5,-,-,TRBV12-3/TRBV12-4,CASSFRDPRETQYF,TGTGCCAGCAGTTTTAGGGACCCCCGGGAGACCCAGTACTTC
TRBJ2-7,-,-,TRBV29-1,CSVVISAGYEQYF,TGCAGCGTTGTTATATCCGCTGGATACGAGCAGTACTTC
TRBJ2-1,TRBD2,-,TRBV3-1,CASSQLLAGGPDEQFF,TGTGCCAGCAGCCAGCTACTAGCGGGAGGGCCTGATGAGCAGTTCTTC
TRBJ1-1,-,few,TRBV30,CAWGAANTEAFF,TGTGCCTGGGGTGCAGCGAACACTGAAGCTTTCTTT
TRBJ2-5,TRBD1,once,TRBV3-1,CASSQQGARQETQYF,TGTGCCAGCAGCCAACAGGGGGCGAGGCAAGAGACCCAGTACTTC
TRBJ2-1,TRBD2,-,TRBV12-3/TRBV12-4,CASSLETSEIVPFF,TGTGCCAGCAGTTTAGAGACTAGCGAGATTGTTCCGTTCTTC
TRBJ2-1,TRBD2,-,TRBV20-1,CSARLSGPINEQFF,TGCAGTGCTAGACTTAGCGGGCCTATTAATGAGCAGTTCTTC
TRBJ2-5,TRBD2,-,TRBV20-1,CSAHRGAGGLQGTQYF,TGCAGTGCTCACCGTGGGGCGGGAGGTCTACAGGGGACCCAGTACTTC
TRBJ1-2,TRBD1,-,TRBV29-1,CSVEDPNPGTAYGYTF,TGCAGCGTTGAAGACCCGAATCCCGGGACAGCTTATGGCTACACCTTC
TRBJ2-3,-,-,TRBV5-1,CASRVTDTQYF,TGCGCCAGCAGGGTCACAGATACGCAGTATTTT
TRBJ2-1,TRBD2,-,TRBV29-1,CSVAGLAGENEQFF,TGCAGCGTTGCCGGACTAGCGGGAGAGAATGAGCAGTTCTTC
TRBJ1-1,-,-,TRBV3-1,CASSRPHNTEAFF,TGTGCCAGCAGCCGACCCCACAACACTGAAGCTTTCTTT
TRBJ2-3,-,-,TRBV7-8,CASSPFAARSTDTQYF,TGTGCCAGCAGCCCATTTGCGGCGAGAAGCACAGATACGCAGTATTTT
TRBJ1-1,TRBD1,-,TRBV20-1,CSARDTGGVDTEAFF,TGCAGTGCTAGAGATACAGGGGGTGTGGACACTGAAGCTTTCTTT
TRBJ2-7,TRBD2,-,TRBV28,CASSLVVAGAYEQYF,TGTGCCAGCAGTTTAGTGGTAGCGGGAGCGTACGAGCAGTACTTC
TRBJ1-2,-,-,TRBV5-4,CASSLSSANYGYTF,TGTGCCAGCAGCTTGAGTTCAGCAAACTATGGCTACACCTTC
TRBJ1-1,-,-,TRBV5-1,CASSLVPGPEAFF,TGCGCCAGCAGCCTGGTCCCCGGGCCTGAAGCTTTCTTT
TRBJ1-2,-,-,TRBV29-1,CSFGGANYGYTF,TGCAGCTTCGGTGGCGCTAACTATGGCTACACCTTC
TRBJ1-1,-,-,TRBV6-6,CASSSSNAEAFF,TGTGCCAGCAGTTCCTCTAACGCTGAAGCTTTCTTT
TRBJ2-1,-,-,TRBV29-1,CSVRLDYNEQFF,TGCAGCGTACGACTAGATTACAATGAGCAGTTCTTC
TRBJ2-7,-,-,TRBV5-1,CASSSPQWDEQYF,TGCGCCAGCAGCTCCCCTCAATGGGACGAGCAGTACTTC
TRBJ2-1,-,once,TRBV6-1,CASSEYVSALEQFF,TGTGCCAGCAGTGAATACGTTTCAGCGCTTGAGCAGTTCTTC
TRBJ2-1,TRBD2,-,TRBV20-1,CSARGLAGGYNEQFF,TGCAGTGCTAGAGGACTAGCGGGAGGCTACAATGAGCAGTTCTTC
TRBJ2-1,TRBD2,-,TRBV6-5,CASSYSRRGKYNEQFF,TGTGCCAGCAGTTACTCGCGGCGGGGGAAATACAATGAGCAGTTCTTC
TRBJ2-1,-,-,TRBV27,CASSLPGSPYNEQFF,TGTGCCAGCAGTTTACCCGGGAGCCCCTACAATGAGCAGTTCTTC
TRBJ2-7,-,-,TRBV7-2,CASSLEGGASYEQYF,TGTGCCAGCAGCTTAGAGGGCGGGGCCTCCTACGAGCAGTACTTC
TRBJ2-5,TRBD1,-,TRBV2,CASQGTGGYETQYF,TGTGCCAGCCAAGGGACAGGCGGCTACGAGACCCAGTACTTC
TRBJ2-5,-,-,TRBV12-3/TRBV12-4,CASSSVSQETQYF,TGTGCCAGCAGTTCCGTCTCACAAGAGACCCAGTACTTC
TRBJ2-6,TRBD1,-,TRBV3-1,CASRSTGGGGANVLTF,TGTGCCAGCAGATCCACAGGGGGCGGCGGGGCCAACGTCCTGACTTTC
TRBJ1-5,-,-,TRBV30,CAWNRGTYSSNQPQHF,TGTGCCTGGAATAGGGGCACTTACTCTAGCAATCAGCCCCAGCATTTT
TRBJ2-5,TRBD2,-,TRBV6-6,CASSYWSGGAETQYF,TGTGCCAGCAGTTACTGGAGCGGGGGCGCGGAGACCCAGTACTTC
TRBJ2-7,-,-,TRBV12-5,CASGRQLGVAYEQYF,TGTGCTAGTGGCCGACAATTAGGGGTAGCCTACGAGCAGTACTTC
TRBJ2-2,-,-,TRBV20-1,CSAGRSGELFF,TGCAGTGCTGGACGGAGCGGGGAGCTGTTTTTT
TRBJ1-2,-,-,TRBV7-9,CASSLPGDYTF,TGTGCCAGCAGTCTCCCCGGCGACTACACCTTC
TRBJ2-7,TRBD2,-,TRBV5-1,CASSWSGAGGMQYF,TGCGCCAGCAGCTGGAGTGGGGCGGGAGGAATGCAGTACTTC
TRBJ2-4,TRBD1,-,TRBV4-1,CASSQERQGNIQYF,TGCGCCAGCAGCCAAGAAAGACAGGGGAACATTCAGTACTTC
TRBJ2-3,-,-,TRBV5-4,CASSLSAGEADTQYF,TGTGCCAGCAGCTTGTCGGCAGGTGAGGCAGATACGCAGTATTTT
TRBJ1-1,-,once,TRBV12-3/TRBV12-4,CASSLRAANTEAFF,TGTGCCAGCAGTTTAAGGGCAGCGAACACTGAAGCTTTCTTT
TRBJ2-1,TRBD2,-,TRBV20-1,CSAGLAGYNEQFF,TGCAGTGCTGGGCTAGCGGGGTACAATGAGCAGTTCTTC
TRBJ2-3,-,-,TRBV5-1,CASTVRDSADTQYF,TGCGCCAGCACCGTAAGGGACTCGGCTGATACGCAGTATTTT
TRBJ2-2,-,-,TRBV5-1,CASSLGGSPGELFF,TGCGCCAGCAGTTTGGGCGGCTCGCCGGGGGAGCTGTTTTTT
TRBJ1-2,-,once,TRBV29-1,CSREGYTF,TGCAGCCGGGAGGGCTACACCTTC
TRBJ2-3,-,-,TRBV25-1,CASSDIPVDTQYF,TGTGCCAGCAGTGATATCCCGGTAGATACGCAGTATTTT
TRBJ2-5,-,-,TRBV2,CASGGYAETQYF,TGTGCCAGCGGAGGCTATGCGGAGACCCAGTACTTC
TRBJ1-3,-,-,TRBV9,CASSVDRSGNTIYF,TGTGCCAGCAGCGTCGACCGGTCCGGAAACACCATATATTTT
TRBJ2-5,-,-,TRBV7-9,CASTGASAETQYF,TGTGCCAGCACAGGGGCATCCGCGGAGACCCAGTACTTC
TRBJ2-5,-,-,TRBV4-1,CASSQERLGAGETQYF,TGCGCCAGCAGCCAAGAACGCCTCGGGGCCGGGGAGACCCAGTACTTC
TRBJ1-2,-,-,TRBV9,CASSVGSGLRGYTF,TGTGCCAGCAGCGTCGGGTCGGGCCTTAGGGGCTACACCTTC
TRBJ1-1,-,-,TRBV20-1,CSAGGFVNTEAFF,TGCAGTGCTGGAGGGTTCGTGAACACTGAAGCTTTCTTT
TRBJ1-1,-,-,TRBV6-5,CASSSYGRGNTEAFF,TGTGCCAGCAGTTCATACGGGAGGGGGAACACTGAAGCTTTCTTT
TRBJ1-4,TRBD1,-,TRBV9,CASSAGTGVEKLFF,TGTGCCAGCAGCGCCGGGACAGGGGTTGAAAAACTGTTTTTT
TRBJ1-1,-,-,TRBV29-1,CSVERARLNTEAFF,TGCAGCGTTGAACGTGCCAGATTGAACACTGAAGCTTTCTTT
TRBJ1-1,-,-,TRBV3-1,CASSQGLTAGTEAFF,TGTGCCAGCAGCCAGGGTTTAACTGCAGGCACTGAAGCTTTCTTT
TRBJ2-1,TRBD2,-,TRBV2,CASSELAGLIEQFF,TGTGCCAGCAGTGAACTAGCGGGATTAATTGAGCAGTTCTTC
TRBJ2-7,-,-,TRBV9,CASSVGLEPPYEQYF,TGTGCCAGCAGCGTAGGACTCGAACCGCCTTACGAGCAGTACTTC